This T cell receptor beta chain came from a study of blood T cells in healthy people across ages. Broader study findings: Higher diversity, along with more naive CD4+ cells, distinguished long-lived donors from aged donors. Estimates of total diversity, which came from one million sequenced T cells, were considered to be underestimates. Getting older went along with TCR beta diversity per million T cells dropping roughly linearly.

In this sample, this clonotype turned up a few times. Its antigen is currently unknown. Trimming pared 0 bases from V and 3 bases from J, leaving 20 bases between. The length of the CDR3 is 18 residues. Germline CDR1 reads SGHRS; CDR2 reads YFSETQ. PCR was performed a second time for about 6 to 12 cycles using a sample-barcoded 5' primer and a J-beta primer mix. Each cDNA molecule was tagged by a template-switch adaptor that had 12 random nucleotides. One entry per CDR3 protein, called by TCRdb with MiXCR from the 5' RACE reads. The sample gives 1.5 million to 2 million distinct CDR3 sequences, about 39% of which show up once; about 23% is in the top ten.

The sequencing input was blood. The sequence derives from a human donor in good health. The chain has TRBV5-1 and TRBJ2-3, with D perhaps matching TRBD1 or TRBD2 (5 bases each). The CDR3 here is CASSLENDGGVKTDTQYF. DNA for the CDR3: TGCGCCAGCAGCTTGGAAAATGATGGGGGAGTAAAAACAGATACGCAGTATTTT. The full variable domain, with the rest looked up from reference TRBV5-1 and TRBJ2-3, is KAGVTQTPRYLIKTRGQQVTLSCSPISGHRSVSWYQQTPGQGLQFLFEYFSETQRNKGNFPGRFSGRQFSNSRSEMNVSTLELGDSALYLCASSLENDGGVKTDTQYFGPGTRLTVL.